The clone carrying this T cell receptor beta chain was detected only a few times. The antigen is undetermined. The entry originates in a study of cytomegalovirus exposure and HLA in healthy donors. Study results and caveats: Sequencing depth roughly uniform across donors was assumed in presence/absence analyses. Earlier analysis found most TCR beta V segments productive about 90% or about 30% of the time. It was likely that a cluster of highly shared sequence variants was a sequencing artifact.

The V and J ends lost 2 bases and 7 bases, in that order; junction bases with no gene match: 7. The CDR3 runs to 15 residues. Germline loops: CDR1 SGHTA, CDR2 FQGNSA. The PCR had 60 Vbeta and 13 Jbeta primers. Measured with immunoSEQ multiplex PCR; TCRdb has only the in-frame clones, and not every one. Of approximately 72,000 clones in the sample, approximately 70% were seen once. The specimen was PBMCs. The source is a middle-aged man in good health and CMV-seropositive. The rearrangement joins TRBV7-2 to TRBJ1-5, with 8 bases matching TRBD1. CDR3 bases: TGTGCCAGCAGCTTATCCCAAACAGGGGGACAGCCCCAGCATTTT. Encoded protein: CASSLSQTGGQPQHF.